These 25 T cell receptor beta chains came from one sample sequenced in a study of blood T cells in healthy people across ages. Through a sample-barcoded 5' primer and a J-beta primer mix, a second PCR was run for about 6 to 11 cycles. TCRdb independently ran MiXCR on the 5' RACE reads; one entry per CDR3 protein. The sample includes nearly 1 million distinct CDR3 sequences, roughly half of them seen just once. The sample comprised blood. Receptor source: a woman in her sixties in good health.

This clonotype was counted only a few times. The gene calls are TRBV20-1 and TRBJ2-3, with TRBD2 identical over 7 bases. With 0 bases clipped from V and 2 bases from J, the junction kept 5 bases outside the gene matches. Looked up from germline, CDR1 is DFQATT and CDR2 is SNEGSKA (reference sequence). The CDR3 extends over 15 amino acids. Here the CDR3 reads CSARDLAAYTDTQYF. CDR3 bases: TGCAGTGCTAGAGATCTAGCGGCTTACACAGATACGCAGTATTTT.

This clonotype was observed a handful of times. The J gene is TRBJ1-2, the V gene TRBV29-1, with 7 positions matching TRBD1. J was trimmed by 8 bases and V by 4 bases; bases with no gene match: 10. This CDR3 spans 13 amino acids. Looked up from germline, CDR1 is SQVTM and CDR2 is ANQGSEA. CDR3 DNA: TGCAGCGTTGGACAGGGAGACCCGGGAGGCTACACCTTC. Translated: CSVGQGDPGGYTF.

V usage is TRBV20-1 and J usage is TRBJ2-7; no firm D call. Germline V CDR1 and CDR2: DFQATT, SNEGSKA (reference sequence). The CDR3 extends over 13 amino acids. V was pared by 1 base and J by 2 bases, with 9 bases between. This CDR3 reads CSARGAFPYEQYF. CDR3 DNA: TGCAGTGCTAGAGGGGCGTTTCCCTACGAGCAGTACTTC.

This clonotype was observed a handful of times. The J gene is TRBJ2-1, the V gene TRBV20-1; 12 bases are shared with TRBD1. Trimming took 6 bases from V and 9 from J; bases not matched to a gene: 6. Germline loops: CDR1 DFQATT, CDR2 SNEGSKA (reference sequence). The CDR3 contains 13 residues. The CDR3 is CSAGWDRGPEQFF. In DNA form, the CDR3 reads TGCAGTGCGGGCTGGGACAGGGGGCCTGAGCAGTTCTTC.

This chain connects TRBV2 to TRBJ2-1; D possibly corresponds to TRBD2 (6 bases). The germline gives CDR1 SNHLY, CDR2 FYNNEI. The CDR3 spans 14 residues. V was shortened by 5 bases and J by 5 bases, with 13 bases between the two germline ends. The CDR3 region has the DNA TGTGCCAGCAGTCTAAGGACTACCAACAATGAGCAGTTCTTC. This encodes CASSLRTTNNEQFF. Drawing the rest from reference TRBV2 and TRBJ2-1, the complete variable domain is EPEVTQTPSHQVTQMGQEVILRCVPISNHLYFYWYRQILGQKVEFLVSFYNNEISEKSEIFDDQFSVERPDGSNFTLKIRSTKLEDSAMYFCASSLRTTNNEQFFGPGTRLTVL.

J is TRBJ2-1 and V is TRBV7-2; D is perhaps TRBD2 (6 bases). Trimming cost V 5 bases and J 7 bases, with 15 bases left between them. Germline loops: CDR1 SGHTA, CDR2 FQGNSA. The CDR3 is made up of 14 amino acids. The CDR3: CASSLSGPENEQFF. CDR3 nucleotide sequence: TGTGCCAGCAGCCTTAGCGGACCTGAAAATGAGCAGTTCTTC.

This clonotype showed up just a few times. The chain has TRBV5-5 and TRBJ2-5; possibly TRBD2 for D (6 bases). The CDR3 is made up of 15 amino acids. Germline CDR1 and CDR2: SGHKS and YYEKEE (reference sequence). Trimming removed 4 bases at V and 2 bases at J, with 15 bases between. Here the CDR3 reads CASSITGTPQETQYF. CDR3 in DNA: TGTGCCAGCAGCATCACCGGGACTCCGCAAGAGACCCAGTACTTC.

The gene calls are TRBV4-1 and TRBJ1-4, with 8 positions matching TRBD1. This CDR3 comprises 16 residues. J was trimmed by 1 base and V by 2 bases; bases with no gene match: 3. Germline V gene data show CDR1 as MGHRA and CDR2 as YSYEKL. In DNA, the CDR3 is TGCGCCAGCAGCCAAACCGACAGGGGAACTAATGAAAAACTGTTTTTT. This gives the protein CASSQTDRGTNEKLFF.

The chain links TRBV21-1 to TRBJ2-1; the listed D gene, TRBD2, was not tested against the DNA. TRBJ2-7 explains the end of the DNA better; the J call may be wrong. TRBV21-1 is designated a pseudogene. CDR3 length: 15 residues. The CDR3 region has the DNA TGTGCCAGCAGCAAAGGGGCGGGAAAGTCTTCCGAGCAGTACTTC. It codes for CASSKGAGKSSEQYF.

The V call is TRBV7-2, the J call TRBJ2-3, with TRBD2 as a possible D gene (6 bases). V lost 5 bases to trimming and J lost 5 bases, with 14 bases between them. The germline gives CDR1 SGHTA, CDR2 FQGNSA. CDR3 length: 14 amino acids. CDR3: CASSPRLGGDTQYF. The CDR3 bases are TGTGCCAGCAGCCCTAGACTAGGTGGAGATACGCAGTATTTT.

J is TRBJ2-5 and V is TRBV20-1, with TRBD2 as a possible D gene (7 bases). The DNA end favors TRBJ2-4, so the J call may be wrong. The CDR3 runs 14 residues. Looked up from germline, CDR1 is DFQATT and CDR2 is SNEGSKA (reference sequence). CDR3 sequence: CSASVGGVKNIQYF. The DNA for the CDR3 is TGCAGTGCTAGTGTAGGGGGGGTCAAAAACATTCAGTACTTC.

This clonotype was counted a few times. The chain employs TRBV4-1 and TRBJ2-1; D ambiguous. The CDR3 is 12 residues long. CDR1 MGHRA and CDR2 YSYEKL come from the germline V gene. Trimming removed 2 bases at V and 13 bases at J, with 12 bases between. The CDR3 sequence: CASSQFARRQFF. CDR3 sequence (DNA): TGCGCCAGCAGCCAATTTGCCCGCCGACAGTTCTTC.

This chain connects TRBV29-1 to TRBJ2-2; TRBD1 is a possible D gene (6 bases). CDR3 length: 16 residues. The V gene's germline CDR1 is SQVTM and CDR2 ANQGSEA. Trimming took off 5 bases at V and 7 bases at J, with 23 bases between the two ends. CDR3 DNA sequence: TGCAGCGTTAGGTCTACGTTGGGGGCGCGTGTCGGGGAGCTGTTTTTT. This encodes CSVRSTLGARVGELFF.

The chain carries TRBV24-1 and TRBJ2-3; the D is unclear. This CDR3 comprises 15 residues. V was pared by 5 bases and J by 0 bases, with 11 bases between. Germline values: CDR1 KGHDR, CDR2 SFDVKD. CDR3 in amino acids: CATSVNQDSTDTQYF. CDR3 sequence (DNA): TGTGCCACCAGTGTTAACCAAGACAGCACAGATACGCAGTATTTT.

The chain uses TRBV3-1 and TRBJ2-5, with D possibly being TRBD1 (5 bases). CDR1 and CDR2 from the germline V gene are LGHDT and YNNKEL (reference sequence). This CDR3 has 18 residues. V dropped 0 bases and J dropped 11 bases, with 28 bases sitting between them. Written as DNA, the CDR3 is TGTGCCAGCAGCCAAGATAGGGTCGTGGGGCGCGCAGGCTACGTGCAGTACTTC. The encoded protein is CASSQDRVVGRAGYVQYF.

The rearrangement joins TRBV29-1 to TRBJ2-1; TRBD2 matches 7 bases. V shed 5 bases and J 2 bases; nucleotides not matched to a gene: 12. CDR3 length: 16 amino acids. Germline-derived CDR1 and CDR2 are SQVTM and ANQGSEA. The CDR3 bases are TGCAGCGTTTTGGGCACACGAGCGGGACCCTACAATGAGCAGTTCTTC. This gives the protein CSVLGTRAGPYNEQFF.

This clonotype was picked up a small number of times. This rearrangement joins TRBV6-5 to TRBJ2-7, with D perhaps TRBD1 (5 bases). The CDR3 has 14 amino acids. V was cut by 2 bases and J by 0 bases, with 8 bases left in between. Germline V gives CDR1 MNHEY, CDR2 SVGAGI. For the CDR3, the DNA is TGTGCCAGCAGTTACACACAGGTCTCCTACGAGCAGTACTTC. Translating gives CASSYTQVSYEQYF.

This sequence joins TRBV12-3 or TRBV12-4 and TRBJ2-1; either TRBD1 or TRBD2 may supply D (5 bases each). The V end was cut by 5 bases, the J end by 8 bases, with 13 bases between. CDR3 size: 13 residues. The CDR3 DNA reads TGTGCCAGCAGTGGGCCCACGGGACATGAGCAGTTCTTC. The encoded protein is CASSGPTGHEQFF.

This chain uses TRBV6-8 with TRBJ1-5; D not resolved. V was trimmed by 1 base and J by 3 bases, leaving 16 bases between them. CDR3 length equals 17 residues. In germline, CDR1 is MNHGY, CDR2 SAAAGT. CDR3 nucleotide sequence: TGTGCCAGCAGTTACTTCCCCCGGCGGAGACACAATCAGCCCCAGCATTTT. It codes for CASSYFPRRRHNQPQHF.

This clonotype was observed a few times. This chain joins TRBV4-2 and TRBJ2-5, with 12 bases fitting TRBD2. The DNA end favors TRBJ2-7, so the J call may be wrong. Germline V gives CDR1 LGHNA, CDR2 YNFKEQ. The CDR3 spans 16 residues. The CDR3 DNA reads TGTGCCAGCAGCCAAGATCCGACTAGCGGGAGTTGCGAGCAGTACTTC. Translating it yields CASSQDPTSGSCEQYF.

The chain couples TRBV12-3 or TRBV12-4 to TRBJ2-2; D remains ambiguous. V lost 3 bases and J lost 15, with 14 bases in between. CDR3 length: 12 amino acids. The CDR3 coding sequence is TGTGCCAGCAGTTTGGGTCCAAGCTGGGTGTTTTTT. It is translated as CASSLGPSWVFF.

As for this clonotype: At one end the junction does not follow the germline gene, possibly because of a read error. The rearrangement joins TRBV7-9 to TRBJ1-4; 8 bases match TRBD1. CDR1 is SEHNR and CDR2 is FQNEAQ in the germline V gene (reference sequence). The CDR3 consists of 15 residues. CDR3 sequence reads: CASTLGDRINEKLFF. The CDR3 coding sequence is TGTGCCAGCACCTTAGGGGACAGGATAAATGAAAAACTGTTTTTT.

This clonotype has only a few counts. The chain couples TRBV6-1 to TRBJ2-4, with D uncertain. The V and J ends lost 0 bases and 1 base respectively, with 1 base between them. CDR1 is MNHNS and CDR2 is SASEGT in the germline V gene. This CDR3 comprises 13 residues. The CDR3 bases are TGTGCCAGCAGTGAAGCTGCCAAAAACATTCAGTACTTC. Translating gives CASSEAAKNIQYF.

The chain is built from TRBV6-6 and TRBJ1-5; D unclear. CDR1 and CDR2 from the germline V gene are MNHNY and SVGAGI (reference sequence). V lost 2 bases to trimming and J lost 1 base, with 9 bases between them. The CDR3 consists of 15 residues. CDR3 sequence (DNA): TGTGCCAGCAGTTACGTAGGGATGAGCAATCAGCCCCAGCATTTT. As protein: CASSYVGMSNQPQHF.

This clonotype was seen more than once but under ten times. The rearrangement joins TRBV7-8 to TRBJ1-1; D remains unclear. Germline V lookup: CDR1 SGHVS, CDR2 FQNEAQ. The CDR3 runs 16 residues. V was clipped by 0 bases and J by 2 bases, with 13 bases between them. The CDR3: CASSLAVRQINTEAFF. DNA for the CDR3: TGTGCCAGCAGCTTAGCAGTTCGCCAGATTAACACTGAAGCTTTCTTT.